Each of the 29 T cell receptor beta chains below was sequenced from the same sample in a study of Ad26.COV2.S vaccination and SARS-CoV-2 variants. Treatment indicated: 15 to 20 received Ad26.COV2.S at low or high dose, single or two shots; about 5 received placebo; per-sample allocation not given. Day 63 after the first injection of vaccine or placebo was the sampling time. TCRdb's copy holds only in-frame clones and misses some; the assay was immunoSEQ multiplex PCR. The sample gives fewer than 400,000 clones, roughly 88% of which show up once; about 5.4% is in the top ten. Specimen: peripheral blood, collected in a trial of Ad26.COV2.S vaccine versus placebo. These receptors were collected from a person aged 18 to 65 who received the Ad26.COV2.S COVID-19 vaccine or a placebo.

The chain carries TRBV4-3 and TRBJ2-1; 11 bases map to TRBD2. The CDR3 is made up of 15 amino acids. CDR1 and CDR2 (germline): LGHNA, YSLEER. The J segment lost 6 bases and the V segment lost 2 bases, leaving 3 bases of the junction unmatched. DNA of the CDR3: TGCGCCAGCAGCCAAATAGCGGGGGGGCCCAATGAGCAGTTCTTC. This gives the protein CASSQIAGGPNEQFF.

The chain joins TRBV5-4 to TRBJ2-1; D may match TRBD1 or TRBD2 (5 bases each). This CDR3 contains 14 residues. Trimming took off 4 bases at V and 5 bases at J, with 13 bases between the two ends. CDR1 and CDR2 (germline): SGHNT, YYREEE (reference sequence). Here the CDR3 DNA reads TGTGCCAGCAGCAACCTGGGACCAAACAATGAGCAGTTCTTC. It specifies CASSNLGPNNEQFF.

This clone showed up just once. The chain employs TRBV27 and TRBJ1-1; no clear D gene. Germline-derived CDR1 and CDR2 are MNHEY and SMNVEV (reference sequence). The CDR3 has 13 amino acids. V was clipped by 3 bases and J by 4 bases, with 9 bases between them. The CDR3 DNA is TGTGCCAGCAGTTTGGGGAGGGCCACTGAAGCTTTCTTT. It translates to CASSLGRATEAFF.

This chain links TRBV6-4 with TRBJ2-1, with 8 positions matching TRBD2. From germline, CDR1 is MRHNA and CDR2 SNTAGT. V dropped 2 bases and J dropped 5; count of bases not matched to a gene: 5. CDR3 size: 15 residues. The CDR3 nucleotides are TGTGCCAGCAGTGACCAGGGACTAGGACACAATGAGCAGTTCTTC. Protein: CASSDQGLGHNEQFF.

The CDR3 nucleotides are TGTGCCACCAGCACCCGGGGTCAGGGGCTCTACGAGCAGTACTTC. Translation gives CATSTRGQGLYEQYF. This chain links TRBV15 with TRBJ2-7; tentatively, D is TRBD1 (6 bases). Germline V gene sequence: CDR1 LNHNV, CDR2 YYDKDF (reference sequence). CDR3 length: 15 amino acids. Trimming cost V 4 bases and J 3 bases, with 16 bases left between them.

This clone has a single count. The chain employs TRBV4-1 and TRBJ1-2, with D possibly TRBD1 on 5 matching bases. Germline V CDR1 and CDR2: MGHRA, YSYEKL. CDR3 length equals 16 residues. The V end was cut by 10 bases, the J end by 7 bases, with 28 bases between. The CDR3: CANPRNAGGRPSGYTF. CDR3 sequence (DNA): TGCGCCAACCCGCGGAACGCCGGGGGGAGACCGAGTGGCTACACCTTC.

The chain employs TRBV7-9 and TRBJ1-2; D might be TRBD1 (6 bases). This CDR3 comprises 15 residues. The V and J ends lost 2 bases and 2 bases respectively, with 12 bases between them. CDR1 and CDR2 from the germline V gene are SEHNR and FQNEAQ (reference sequence). CDR3 bases: TGTGCCAGCAGCTTAAACAGGGAAGACAACTATGGCTACACCTTC. Translating gives CASSLNREDNYGYTF.

The J gene is TRBJ1-2, the V gene TRBV9; D remains unclear. This CDR3 has 15 amino acids. Germline CDR1 is SGDLS and CDR2 is YYNGEE. The V gene lost 0 bases and the J gene lost 4 bases, with 13 bases spanning the gap. In DNA, the CDR3 is TGTGCCAGCAGCGTAGGAGTCCCAGTGGGCTATGGCTACACCTTC. Encoded protein: CASSVGVPVGYGYTF.

The chain carries TRBV21-1 and TRBJ1-5; TRBD1 reflects the table's D call only, with no check against the DNA. TRBV21-1 is assigned pseudogene status. The CDR3 has 20 residues. CDR3 sequence: CASSKAYLRRDREVNQPQHF. The CDR3 coding sequence is TGTGCCAGCAGCAAAGCGTACTTACGTCGTGACAGGGAGGTGAATCAGCCCCAGCATTTT.

This chain links TRBV15 with TRBJ1-2; D may be TRBD1 (5 bases). In germline, CDR1 is LNHNV, CDR2 YYDKDF (reference sequence). Between the trimmed V and J ends, which lost 0 bases and 7 bases, there was a span of 9 bases. This CDR3 comprises 13 residues. This chain's CDR3 is CATSRDPGTGYTF. The CDR3 DNA reads TGTGCCACCAGCAGAGATCCAGGGACTGGCTACACCTTC.

The rearrangement joins TRBV7-9 to TRBJ2-1, with TRBD1 as a possible D gene (5 bases). Per the germline V gene, CDR1 is SEHNR and CDR2 is FQNEAQ (reference sequence). This CDR3 has 13 amino acids. Trimming pared 3 bases from V and 5 bases from J, leaving 8 bases between. The CDR3 sequence is CASSFVGDNEQFF. The CDR3 DNA reads TGTGCCAGCAGCTTCGTAGGGGACAATGAGCAGTTCTTC.

This clone was detected only once. The rearrangement links TRBV28 to TRBJ2-7, with no clear D. The CDR3 contains 13 residues. With 8 bases removed from V and 3 bases from J, the gap between germline ends came to 14 bases. The germline CDR1 and CDR2 sequences are MDHEN and SYDVKM. This chain's CDR3 is CASEERSLYEQYF. The CDR3 DNA reads TGTGCCAGCGAAGAAAGGTCTCTCTACGAGCAGTACTTC.

The genes are TRBV2 and TRBJ1-4; D is possibly TRBD1 (6 bases). Trimming stripped 2 bases from V and 7 bases from J, with 17 bases between. This CDR3 region has 16 residues. Germline CDR1 reads SNHLY; CDR2 reads FYNNEI. The CDR3 bases are TGTGCCAGCAGTGAATCCCCGGGGGCGTTGAGTGAAAAACTGTTTTTT. It encodes CASSESPGALSEKLFF. The full variable domain, in which reference TRBV2 and TRBJ1-4 provide the parts outside the CDR3, is EPEVTQTPSHQVTQMGQEVILRCVPISNHLYFYWYRQILGQKVEFLVSFYNNEISEKSEIFDDQFSVERPDGSNFTLKIRSTKLEDSAMYFCASSESPGALSEKLFFGSGTQLSVL.

This clone appeared a few times. V and J are TRBV7-8 and TRBJ1-3; no clear D. Germline CDR1 is SGHVS and CDR2 is FQNEAQ. The CDR3 is made up of 14 amino acids. Trimming shortened V by 1 base and J by 3 bases, and 7 bases separated the two germline ends. DNA of the CDR3: TGTGCCAGCAGCTTAGAAGGTGGTGGAAACACCATATATTTT. Its protein is CASSLEGGGNTIYF.

The CDR3 coding sequence is TGTGCCAGCAGAGCAGGGTATTCACCCCTCCACTTT. Protein: CASRAGYSPLHF. This chain connects TRBV6-5 to TRBJ1-6, with TRBD1 as a possible D gene (5 bases). The germline V gene has CDR1 MNHEY and CDR2 SVGAGI. V shed 6 bases and J shed 8 bases, with 8 bases lying between them. The CDR3 contains 12 residues.

The gene calls are TRBV29-1 and TRBJ2-2; 9 nucleotides match TRBD1. V shed 5 bases, J shed 1 base, and the junction held 2 bases outside the gene matches. The CDR3 extends over 14 amino acids. The germline gives CDR1 SQVTM, CDR2 ANQGSEA. The CDR3 reads CSVRTGENTGELFF. The CDR3 DNA reads as TGCAGCGTTCGGACAGGGGAGAACACCGGGGAGCTGTTTTTT.

This clone was seen just once. This chain joins TRBV7-9 and TRBJ2-1; D is perhaps TRBD1 (5 bases). Trimming took 0 bases from V and 2 from J, leaving 5 bases between them. CDR3 length: 14 amino acids. CDR1 and CDR2 from the germline V gene are SEHNR and FQNEAQ (reference sequence). CDR3 loop: CASSLAGPYNEQFF. The CDR3 coding sequence is TGTGCCAGCAGCTTAGCGGGGCCCTACAATGAGCAGTTCTTC. The variable domain in full, completed from reference TRBV7-9 and TRBJ2-1, reads DTGVSQNPRHKITKRGQNVTFRCDPISEHNRLYWYRQTLGQGPEFLTYFQNEAQLEKSRLLSDRFSAERPKGSFSTLEIQRTEQGDSAMYLCASSLAGPYNEQFFGPGTRLTVL.

V usage is TRBV4-1 and J usage is TRBJ1-1, with D possibly being TRBD1 (6 bases). Germline CDR1 MGHRA, CDR2 YSYEKL. Trimming took 6 bases from V and 3 from J, leaving 11 bases between them. CDR3 length: 13 amino acids. CDR3: CASSQPGDTEAFF. CDR3 in DNA: TGCGCCAGCAGTCAACCAGGGGACACTGAAGCTTTCTTT.

V and J are TRBV11-2 and TRBJ2-7; D remains unclear. V was clipped by 4 bases and J by 2 bases, with 24 bases between them. Per the germline V gene, CDR1 is SGHAT and CDR2 is FQNNGV. The CDR3 totals 18 residues. The CDR3 region has the DNA TGTGCCAGCAGCTCTTCTCGGAGTTGGGTGTCTGAAACCTACGAGCAGTACGTC. As protein: CASSSSRSWVSETYEQYV.

The rearrangement links TRBV6-5 to TRBJ1-2; D gene unclear. CDR1 and CDR2 from the germline V gene are MNHEY and SVGAGI. The germline V and J ends were trimmed by 5 bases and 4 bases, with 8 bases remaining between them. The CDR3 totals 12 residues. The CDR3 protein is CASSQSPYGYTF. In DNA, the CDR3 is TGTGCCAGCAGTCAGAGCCCCTATGGCTACACCTTC.

V and J are TRBV11-2 and TRBJ2-5, with TRBD1 as a possible D gene (6 bases). CDR1 is SGHAT and CDR2 is FQNNGV in the germline V gene. CDR3 length equals 15 residues. Trimming pared 4 bases from V and 5 bases from J, leaving 17 bases between. CDR3 region: CASSSPRGRFETQYF. For the CDR3, the DNA is TGTGCCAGCAGCTCACCCAGGGGACGATTTGAGACCCAGTACTTC.

This clone was counted a single time. Other nucleotide sequences from this sample produce the same CDR3. V usage is TRBV3-1 (or the pseudogene TRBV3-2) and J usage is TRBJ2-7; D tentatively reads TRBD1 or TRBD2 (5 bases each). The V gene lost 1 base and the J gene lost 7 bases, with 14 bases spanning the gap. CDR3 size: 14 residues. CDR1 LGHDT and CDR2 YNNKEL come from the germline V gene (reference sequence). The CDR3 reads CASSQVGRGYEQYF. The CDR3 nucleotides read TGTGCCAGCAGCCAAGTGGGACGGGGCTATGAGCAGTACTTC.

This chain links TRBV7-2 with TRBJ2-3; no clear D. Trimming took off 5 bases at V and 6 bases at J, with 6 bases between the two ends. Per germline, CDR1 SGHTA and CDR2 FQGNSA. The CDR3 consists of 11 residues. The CDR3, as DNA: TGTGCCAGCAGCCTCATGGATACGCAGTATTTT. It translates to CASSLMDTQYF.

V and J are TRBV7-9 and TRBJ2-1, with a weak D call TRBD2 (5 bases). CDR1 SEHNR and CDR2 FQNEAQ come from the germline V gene (reference sequence). V was pared by 5 bases and J by 7 bases, with 15 bases between. The length of the CDR3 is 14 residues. For the CDR3, the DNA is TGTGCCAGCAGCATATTCAGCGGACCTAATGAGCAGTTCTTC. It is translated as CASSIFSGPNEQFF.

This rearrangement joins TRBV27 to TRBJ2-5, with 10 bases that match TRBD2. Germline V gene sequence: CDR1 MNHEY, CDR2 SMNVEV (reference sequence). The CDR3 is 17 residues long. J lost 4 bases, V lost 6 bases, and 14 bases had no gene match. CDR3 bases: TGTGCCAGCAGCCAAATCGGGACTAGCGCGGGTCCAGAGACCCAGTACTTC. Its translation is CASSQIGTSAGPETQYF.

The V call is TRBV9, the J call TRBJ2-3, with D perhaps matching TRBD2 (5 bases). This CDR3 has 16 residues. V lost 0 bases to trimming and J lost 2 bases, with 13 bases between them. Germline CDR1 is SGDLS and CDR2 is YYNGEE. The CDR3, as DNA: TGTGCCAGCAGCGTAGGGACCCTCGGGGTCACAGATACGCAGTATTTT. Translation gives CASSVGTLGVTDTQYF.

The J gene is TRBJ1-1, the V gene TRBV4-3; 7 bases are shared with TRBD1. The ends lost 0 bases at V and 5 bases at J; junction bases unmatched: 3. Germline V gives CDR1 LGHNA, CDR2 YSLEER. CDR3 size: 14 residues. The CDR3 spells CASSQEWDRTEAFF. The CDR3 bases are TGCGCCAGCAGCCAAGAATGGGACAGAACTGAAGCTTTCTTT.

The genes are TRBV13 and TRBJ1-1; D unclear. CDR1 and CDR2 (germline): PRHDT, FYEKMQ (reference sequence). This CDR3 region has 15 residues. Trimming removed 3 bases from V and 1 base from J, with 12 bases in between. The CDR3 nucleotides are TGTGCCAGCAGCTTGCTCCGAGTCCCGAACACTGAAGCTTTCTTT. Its translation is CASSLLRVPNTEAFF.

This chain connects TRBV2 to TRBJ2-2, with D hard to call. The CDR3 runs to 12 residues. Germline V lookup: CDR1 SNHLY, CDR2 FYNNEI. Trimming left V 8 bases short and J 8 bases short, with 12 bases between. The CDR3 nucleotides read TGTGCCAGCGGATTGACCCAAGGGGAGCTGTTTTTT. It codes for CASGLTQGELFF.